Following are 4 T cell receptor beta chains from one sample sequenced in a study of blood T cell repertoires in COVID-19. Clones were sequenced by immunoSEQ multiplex PCR, and TCRdb holds only the in-frame ones, with some missing. The table shows a few hundred thousand clones, with roughly 86% occurring only once. Sequencing input: PBMCs or T cells enriched from blood (not recorded which). The receptors were sampled from a woman between 18 and 30 years old who had recovered from COVID-19.

This chain connects TRBV4-3 to TRBJ1-2, with 10 positions matching TRBD1. The CDR3 extends over 15 amino acids. With V trimmed by 5 bases and J by 4 bases, 7 bases remained unmatched. Looked up from germline, CDR1 is LGHNA and CDR2 is YSLEER. CDR3 protein: CASSARTGGGYGYTF. The CDR3 coding sequence is TGCGCCAGCAGCGCTAGGACAGGGGGAGGCTATGGCTACACCTTC.

This chain links TRBV14 with TRBJ2-5; D is possibly TRBD2 (5 bases). There are 16 residues in the CDR3. The germline V gene has CDR1 SGHDN and CDR2 FVKESK. V shed 0 bases and J shed 5 bases, with 16 bases lying between them. The CDR3 sequence is CASSQDSGRIGETQYF. CDR3 nucleotides: TGTGCCAGCAGCCAAGATAGTGGGAGAATAGGGGAGACCCAGTACTTC. Full variable domain (outside the CDR3, taken from reference TRBV14 and TRBJ2-5): EAGVTQFPSHSVIEKGQTVTLRCDPISGHDNLYWYRRVMGKEIKFLLHFVKESKQDESGMPNNRFLAERTGGTYSTLKVQPAELEDSGVYFCASSQDSGRIGETQYFGPGTRLLVL.

V gene TRBV7-6 combines with J gene TRBJ2-5; maybe TRBD2 (5 bases). CDR1 and CDR2 (germline): SGHVS, FNYEAQ. This CDR3 has 16 residues. Trimming cost V 6 bases and J 7 bases, with 24 bases left between them. CDR3 DNA: TGTGCCAGCAGAACGATAGTGGGAGCCGGGGTGGGGACCCAGTACTTC. It is translated as CASRTIVGAGVGTQYF.

This chain joins TRBV19 and TRBJ1-2; maybe TRBD1 (6 bases). The CDR3 extends over 14 amino acids. V lost 5 bases and J lost 7, with 17 bases in between. Germline V lookup: CDR1 LNHDA, CDR2 SQIVND (reference sequence). DNA for the CDR3: TGTGCCAGTAGTGTACCGGGACAAGGAAGTGGCTACACCTTC. It is translated as CASSVPGQGSGYTF.